The source of this T cell receptor (beta chain) is a study of cytomegalovirus exposure and HLA in healthy donors. With 7 bases clipped from V and 4 bases from J, the junction kept 12 bases outside the gene matches. Germline lookup yields CDR1 LNHDA and CDR2 SQIVND (reference sequence). This CDR3 comprises 15 residues. On this clone: Its antigen is not known.

Study-wide points: Links to common viral pathogens appeared, in a later analysis, for several of the most significant clusters. Apparent HLA restriction characterized most CMV-associated TCR beta chains in a later analysis.

PCR involved 60 Vbeta and 13 Jbeta primers. The method was immunoSEQ multiplex PCR; TCRdb's version includes in-frame clones alone and lacks a portion of them. The data hold about 35,000 clones, with less than 85% observed a single time. The TCR sequence derives from a male donor in good health and CMV-seronegative. Source material: PBMCs. This sequence joins TRBV19 and TRBJ1-2; 7 positions match TRBD1. The CDR3 region is CASNPVDRAGYGYTF. The CDR3 DNA is TGTGCCAGTAATCCGGTCGACAGGGCAGGCTATGGCTACACCTTC.